These 30 T cell receptor beta chains were all obtained from the same sample, sequenced in a study of T cells in Graves' hyperthyroidism and ophthalmopathy. Researchers took RNA transcripts and amplified the TCR beta CDR3 regions from them. First-round RT-PCR with HTBI primers amplified the TCR CDR3 region. TCRdb analysed the multiplex PCR reads with MiXCR anew, one entry per CDR3 protein. The table lists about 560,000 distinct CDR3 sequences, 12% to 15% of them singletons. Source material: blood. The receptors derive from a woman between 40 and 55 years old with Graves' hyperthyroidism.

There are many counts of this clonotype. The rearrangement joins TRBV10-1 to TRBJ2-7; the match to TRBD1 covers 8 bases. This CDR3 region has 16 residues. V shed 7 bases and J 3 bases; nucleotides not matched to a gene: 14. The germline gives CDR1 WNHNN, CDR2 SYGVQD (reference sequence). CDR3 sequence: CASTEEGDRRYYEQYF. The CDR3 nucleotides are TGCGCCAGCACCGAGGAAGGGGACAGGAGATACTACGAGCAGTACTTC.

This clonotype was seen at least ten times. The chain employs TRBV3-1 and TRBJ2-7; 9 nucleotides align to TRBD1. V shed 3 bases, J shed 0 bases, and the junction held 6 bases outside the gene matches. The CDR3 has 16 amino acids. Germline CDR1 LGHDT, CDR2 YNNKEL (reference sequence). CDR3 protein: CASSHRTGASSYEQYF. The CDR3 DNA sequence: TGTGCCAGCAGCCACAGGACAGGGGCGAGCTCCTACGAGCAGTACTTC.

This clonotype was counted only a few times. The J gene is TRBJ2-7, the V gene TRBV12-3 or TRBV12-4, with 9 nucleotides matching TRBD1. Trimming took 1 base from V and 0 from J; bases not matched to a gene: 4. This CDR3 is 16 amino acids long. CDR3 residues: CASSLEGQGSSYEQYF. DNA of the CDR3: TGTGCCAGCAGTTTAGAGGGACAGGGTAGCTCCTACGAGCAGTACTTC.

This clonotype turned up a few times. A junction end diverges from the germline sequence, so it may reflect a read error. The chain links TRBV4-1 to TRBJ2-7; no firm D call. The CDR3 totals 15 residues. CDR1 MGHRA and CDR2 YSYEKL come from the germline V gene. Here the CDR3 reads CTSSQDWTVSYEQYF. The CDR3, as DNA: TGCACCAGCAGCCAAGATTGGACGGTATCCTACGAGCAGTACTTC.

This clonotype has just a few counts. The chain has TRBV28 and TRBJ2-5, with 10 bases aligning to TRBD1. The CDR3 runs 14 residues. Looked up from germline, CDR1 is MDHEN and CDR2 is SYDVKM. V lost 8 bases and J lost 5; bases outside the gene matches: 8. CDR3 nucleotides: TGTGCCAGCGTCGGGACAGGGGATCGGGAGACCCAGTACTTC. Amino acid sequence: CASVGTGDRETQYF.

Many counts were recorded for this clonotype. J is TRBJ2-5 and V is TRBV5-1, with D uncertain. The V end lost 3 bases, the J end lost 2 bases, and 8 bases lay between the germline ends. The CDR3 length is 13 residues. Looked up from germline, CDR1 is SGHRS and CDR2 is YFSETQ. The CDR3 loop reads CASSSLPQETQYF. The CDR3 coding sequence is TGCGCCAGCAGCTCCTTGCCTCAAGAGACCCAGTACTTC.

This clonotype occurred once. The rearrangement links TRBV27 to TRBJ1-5; 9 bases line up with TRBD1. Germline CDR1 is MNHEY and CDR2 is SMNVEV (reference sequence). Trimming cost V 3 bases and J 5 bases; bases outside gene matches: 8. The CDR3 extends over 16 amino acids. This chain's CDR3 is CASSFTPGQGDQPQHF. The CDR3 DNA reads as TGTGCCAGCAGTTTCACCCCGGGACAGGGAGATCAGCCCCAGCATTTT.

V and J are TRBV12-3 or TRBV12-4 and TRBJ1-2; TRBD1 might be the D (6 bases). The CDR3 length is 16 residues. The V and J ends lost 7 bases and 4 bases respectively, with 22 bases between them. CDR3 nucleotide sequence: TGTGCCAGCACCGAAAGCACAGGGCCATTATCCTATGGCTACACCTTC. This encodes CASTESTGPLSYGYTF.

This clonotype came up many times. V usage is TRBV5-5 and J usage is TRBJ1-5; D is unclear. This CDR3 is 16 amino acids long. Germline V lookup: CDR1 SGHKS, CDR2 YYEKEE (reference sequence). Deletions cut 0 bases from V and 4 bases from J, with 14 bases between. CDR3 sequence (DNA): TGTGCCAGCAGCTTGGACTTGGGCGCGGGAAATCAGCCCCAGCATTTT. Translating gives CASSLDLGAGNQPQHF.

This clonotype has only a few counts. The chain has TRBV5-1 and TRBJ2-3; TRBD2 aligns across 8 bases. The CDR3 runs 16 residues. V lost 7 bases and J lost 1; bases outside the gene matches: 11. CDR1 SGHRS and CDR2 YFSETQ come from the germline V gene. CDR3 sequence (DNA): TGCGCCAGCCGACGGGAGGGGTCTTGGGGCACAGATACGCAGTATTTT. Residues: CASRREGSWGTDTQYF.

The table lists this clonotype with many counts. This chain connects TRBV12-3 or TRBV12-4 to TRBJ2-1, with D maybe TRBD2 (6 bases). V was cut by 6 bases and J by 7 bases, with 16 bases left in between. The CDR3 covers 14 residues. The CDR3 region has the DNA TGTGCCAGCAGCTCCGGACTGGCGGGGAATGAGCAGTTCTTC. Its translation: CASSSGLAGNEQFF.

The sample holds many counts of this clonotype. The genes are TRBV12-3 or TRBV12-4 and TRBJ2-5; 7 positions match TRBD2. Losses at the gene ends were 3 bases for V and 6 bases for J; bases not matched to a gene: 4. There are 13 residues in the CDR3. DNA of the CDR3: TGTGCCAGCAGTTTCGGGGGGAGACAGACCCAGTACTTC. This sequence encodes CASSFGGRQTQYF.

This clonotype was seen at least ten times. The rearrangement joins TRBV30 to TRBJ2-1, with 10 bases that match TRBD2. This CDR3 contains 19 residues. Germline loops: CDR1 GTSNPN, CDR2 SVGIG (reference sequence). The junction had 23 bases not matched to a gene; V was cut back by 4 bases and J by 8 bases. The DNA for the CDR3 is TGTGCCTGGACCACTAGAGGGGCTAGCGGGAGTGAGAGACGCGATGAGCAGTTCTTC. It codes for CAWTTRGASGSERRDEQFF.

This clonotype was counted many times. This chain links TRBV28 with TRBJ2-1; D is perhaps TRBD2 (6 bases). CDR3 length: 14 residues. V was trimmed by 8 bases and J by 4 bases, leaving 15 bases between them. The germline V gene encodes CDR1 MDHEN and CDR2 SYDVKM. As DNA, the CDR3 is TGTGCCAGCGTCGCGCGGGACGGATACAATGAGCAGTTCTTC. Its translation: CASVARDGYNEQFF.

This clonotype was counted a few times. A much larger clone lies one base from this, so it may be a read error. The chain employs TRBV2 and TRBJ2-7, with D unresolved. Per the germline V gene, CDR1 is SNHLY and CDR2 is FYNNEI. The V end lost 6 bases, the J end lost 0 bases, and 12 bases lay between the germline ends. This CDR3 comprises 14 residues. This CDR3 is CASSLETNSYEQYF. The CDR3 DNA reads as TGTGCCAGCAGCCTCGAGACGAACTCCTACGAGCAGTACTTC.

This clonotype was counted many times. The CDR3: CASSQPGAATNTQYF. As DNA, the CDR3 is TGTGCCAGCAGCCAACCAGGGGCCGCTACCAATACGCAGTATTTT. This chain connects TRBV3-1 to TRBJ2-3; possible D gene TRBD1, 6 bases. CDR1 and CDR2 from the germline V gene are LGHDT and YNNKEL (reference sequence). The CDR3 totals 15 residues. V was pared by 2 bases and J by 7 bases, with 16 bases between.

The chain joins TRBV15 to TRBJ1-5; D remains ambiguous. This CDR3 spans 13 amino acids. V lost 4 bases, J lost 4 bases, and 8 bases lay in between. Germline assignment: CDR1 LNHNV and CDR2 YYDKDF (reference sequence). The DNA of the CDR3 is TGTGCCACCAGCACGCACTTAAATCAGCCCCAGCATTTT. It translates to CATSTHLNQPQHF.

In its sample, this clonotype was seen many times. The gene calls are TRBV29-1 and TRBJ1-2, with D possibly being TRBD1 (5 bases). In germline, CDR1 is SQVTM, CDR2 ANQGSEA. Trimming removed 6 bases from V and 4 bases from J, with 15 bases in between. The CDR3 loop spans 13 amino acids. In DNA form, the CDR3 reads TGCAGCGTCTCATCGGGGGAAGGCTATGGCTACACCTTC. This encodes CSVSSGEGYGYTF.

This clonotype was seen ten or more times. The genes are TRBV7-8 and TRBJ2-1; 11 nucleotides line up with TRBD2. CDR1 is SGHVS, CDR2 FQNEAQ, per germline. J gave up 1 base and V 5 bases, and 4 bases lay outside the gene matches. This CDR3 is built from 16 residues. CDR3 DNA: TGTGCCAGCAGCCCGACTAGCGGGAATTCCTACAATGAGCAGTTCTTC. Amino acid sequence: CASSPTSGNSYNEQFF. Full variable domain (outside the CDR3, taken from reference TRBV7-8 and TRBJ2-1): GAGVSQSPRYKVAKRGQDVALRCDPISGHVSLFWYQQALGQGPEFLTYFQNEAQLDKSGLPSDRFFAERPEGSVSTLKIQRTQQEDSAVYLCASSPTSGNSYNEQFFGPGTRLTVL.

This rearrangement joins TRBV10-1 to TRBJ2-1; 10 bases match TRBD1. V was clipped by 8 bases and J by 4 bases; unmatched bases: 11. This CDR3 is built from 16 residues. Looked up from germline, CDR1 is WNHNN and CDR2 is SYGVQD (reference sequence). DNA for the CDR3: TGCGCCAGCCCAGAAGTGGGGACAGGGGCATACAATGAGCAGTTCTTC. Protein sequence: CASPEVGTGAYNEQFF.

This clonotype was detected ten times or more. This rearrangement joins TRBV3-1 to TRBJ2-7; 10 bases agree with TRBD1. CDR3 length equals 18 residues. Germline V CDR1 and CDR2: LGHDT, YNNKEL (reference sequence). J gave up 2 bases and V 3 bases, and 13 bases lay outside the gene matches. The CDR3 reads CASSHSRDRGTRTYEQYF. CDR3 nucleotides: TGTGCCAGCAGCCACAGCCGGGACAGGGGAACCAGGACCTACGAGCAGTACTTC.

The rearrangement links TRBV3-1 to TRBJ1-1; D uncertain. V lost 1 base, J lost 11 bases, and 8 bases lay in between. Per the germline V gene, CDR1 is LGHDT and CDR2 is YNNKEL (reference sequence). The CDR3 runs 11 residues. CDR3 DNA: TGTGCCAGCAGCCAAGCTGATGGGGCTTTCTTT. This gives the protein CASSQADGAFF.

In its sample, this clonotype was seen many times. The chain uses TRBV20-1 and TRBJ2-5; 8 bases are shared with TRBD1. The CDR3 totals 15 residues. Germline CDR1 reads DFQATT; CDR2 reads SNEGSKA (reference sequence). V shed 6 bases, J shed 5 bases, and the junction held 14 bases outside the gene matches. Here the CDR3 reads CSATGTGPPKETQYF. The CDR3 coding sequence is TGCAGTGCGACCGGGACAGGCCCTCCGAAGGAGACCCAGTACTTC.

At least ten counts were recorded for this clonotype. The chain carries TRBV27 and TRBJ1-4; TRBD1 agrees at 7 bases. In germline, CDR1 is MNHEY, CDR2 SMNVEV (reference sequence). The CDR3 sequence is 16 residues long. With 2 bases clipped from V and 3 bases from J, the junction kept 6 bases outside the gene matches. DNA for the CDR3: TGTGCCAGCAGTTTAAGGTGGACAGGAGCTAATGAAAAACTGTTTTTT. This gives the protein CASSLRWTGANEKLFF.

The chain employs TRBV30 and TRBJ2-7, with 9 bases lining up with TRBD2. Germline CDR1 and CDR2: GTSNPN and SVGIG (reference sequence). Trimming took 4 bases from V and 6 from J; bases not matched to a gene: 7. CDR3 length: 13 residues. CDR3 loop: CAWTTLAGAEQYF. The CDR3, as DNA: TGTGCCTGGACAACCTTAGCGGGAGCCGAGCAGTACTTC. Based on the CDR3 plus reference TRBV30 and TRBJ2-7, the full variable domain is SQTIHQWPATLVQPVGSPLSLECTVEGTSNPNLYWYRQAAGRGLQLLFYSVGIGQISSEVPQNLSASRPQDRQFILSSKKLLLSDSGFYLCAWTTLAGAEQYFGPGTRLTVT.

The chain combines TRBV6-2 or TRBV6-3 with TRBJ2-1, with D maybe TRBD2 (6 bases). CDR1 is MNHEY, CDR2 SVGEGT, per germline. CDR3 length: 16 residues. With 4 bases removed from V and 4 bases from J, the gap between germline ends came to 17 bases. Written as DNA, the CDR3 is TGTGCCAGCAGTTTGGTCCACTTGCGGGGATACAATGAGCAGTTCTTC. It is translated as CASSLVHLRGYNEQFF.

In this sample, this clonotype turned up many times. The chain has TRBV11-2 and TRBJ2-3, with unresolved D. This CDR3 has 15 residues. V lost 0 bases and J lost 0, with 7 bases in between. Germline values: CDR1 SGHAT, CDR2 FQNNGV. CDR3 sequence: CASSLDPGSTDTQYF. The CDR3 nucleotides are TGTGCCAGCAGCTTAGATCCCGGGAGCACAGATACGCAGTATTTT.

This clonotype has a count of ten or more. The rearrangement joins TRBV2 to TRBJ2-1, with D tentatively TRBD2 (6 bases). This CDR3 is 14 amino acids long. In germline, CDR1 is SNHLY, CDR2 FYNNEI. V lost 6 bases to trimming and J lost 4 bases, with 13 bases between them. The CDR3 DNA sequence: TGTGCCAGCAGAGTCAGGGAGGATTACAATGAGCAGTTCTTC. Protein: CASRVREDYNEQFF.

V and J are TRBV7-8 and TRBJ2-1, with 11 bases aligning to TRBD1. V gave up 2 bases and J gave up 9 bases; unmatched junction bases: 6. Germline V gives CDR1 SGHVS, CDR2 FQNEAQ. The CDR3 runs 15 residues. CDR3 protein: CASSLQGQGAGEQFF. The CDR3, as DNA: TGTGCCAGCAGCTTACAAGGACAGGGGGCTGGTGAGCAGTTCTTC.

This clonotype was observed many times. This rearrangement joins TRBV2 to TRBJ2-2, with 7 bases fitting TRBD2. CDR1 SNHLY and CDR2 FYNNEI come from the germline V gene. This CDR3 has 15 amino acids. V lost 1 base and J lost 6; bases outside the gene matches: 5. The CDR3 DNA reads as TGTGCCAGCAGTGAAGGAGTCGGACTAGCCGGGGAGCTGTTTTTT. Protein product: CASSEGVGLAGELFF.